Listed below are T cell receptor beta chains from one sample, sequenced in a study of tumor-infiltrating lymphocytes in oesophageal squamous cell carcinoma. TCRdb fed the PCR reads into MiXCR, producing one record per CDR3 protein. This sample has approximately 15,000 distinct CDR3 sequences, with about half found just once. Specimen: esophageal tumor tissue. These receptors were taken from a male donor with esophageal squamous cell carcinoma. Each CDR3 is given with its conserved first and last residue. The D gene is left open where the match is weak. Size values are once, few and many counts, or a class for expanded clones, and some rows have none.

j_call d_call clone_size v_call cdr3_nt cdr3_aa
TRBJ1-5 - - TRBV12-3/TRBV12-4 TGTGCCAGCAGTTTATTAGAGGGCCAGCCCCAGCATTTT CASSLLEGQPQHF
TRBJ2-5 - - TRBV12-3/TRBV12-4 TGTGCCAGCAGTTTTGGGTATTCAGAGACCCAGTACTTC CASSFGYSETQYF
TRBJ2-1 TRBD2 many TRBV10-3 TGTGCCATCAGGCTAGCGGGAGGGCCTGGAAATGAGCAGTTCTTC CAIRLAGGPGNEQFF
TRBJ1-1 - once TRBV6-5 TGTGCCAGCAGTTACGGACAGAACACTGAAGCTTTCTTT CASSYGQNTEAFF
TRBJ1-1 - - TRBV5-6 TGTGCCAGCAGCCCCGGCCGTTTT CASSPGRF
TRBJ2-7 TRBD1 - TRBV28 TGTGCCACGAGGACAGGGGACCACGAGCAGTACTTC CATRTGDHEQYF
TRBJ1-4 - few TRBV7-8 TGTGCCAGCAGCTTAAGTGGCGTTGCAACTAATGAAAAACTGTTTTTT CASSLSGVATNEKLFF
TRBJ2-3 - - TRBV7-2 TGTGCCAGCATCCCCTTGGGAAGGAGCACAGATACGCAGTATTTT CASIPLGRSTDTQYF
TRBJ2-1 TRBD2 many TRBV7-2 TGTGCCAGCAGCTTATACCCTAGCGGAGGCAATGAGCAGTTCTTC CASSLYPSGGNEQFF
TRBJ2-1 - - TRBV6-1 TGTGCCAGCAATCCACGGACTAAAGACAATGAGCAGTTCTTC CASNPRTKDNEQFF
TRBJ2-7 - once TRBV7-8 TGTGCCAGCAGCTTACTGAGTAAAGACACTGAAGCTTTCTTC CASSLLSKDTEAFF
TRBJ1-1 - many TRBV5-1 TGCGCCAGCAGCCCACTTGCCCCGACAGGCCCCCACACTGAAGCTTTCTTT CASSPLAPTGPHTEAFF
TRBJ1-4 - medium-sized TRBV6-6 TGTGCCAGCAGTTACGGGTCCCCGGCGACTAATGAAAAACTGTTTTTT CASSYGSPATNEKLFF
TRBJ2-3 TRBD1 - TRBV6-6 TGTGCCAGCAGTCCCAGGGACAGGATAGTCACAGATACGCAGTATTTT CASSPRDRIVTDTQYF
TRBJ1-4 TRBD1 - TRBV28 TGTGCCAGCAGTTTATTGGACAGGGATTCTAATGAAAAACTGTTTTTT CASSLLDRDSNEKLFF
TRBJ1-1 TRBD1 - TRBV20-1 TGCAGTGCTAGTCCCGGGACAGACTTCCACTTT CSASPGTDFHF
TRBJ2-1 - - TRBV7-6 TGTGCCAGCAGCTTTGGTGGCAGGAATGAGCAGTTCTTC CASSFGGRNEQFF
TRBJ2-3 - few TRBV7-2 TGTGCCAGCAGAAGGGGGGTCGGCAGCCCTAGCACAGATACGCAGTATTTT CASRRGVGSPSTDTQYF
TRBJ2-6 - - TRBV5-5 TGTGCCAGCAGCTACCTCGGTGCTGGGGCCAACGTCCTGACTTTC CASSYLGAGANVLTF
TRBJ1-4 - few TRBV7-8 TGTGCCAGCAGCGCCGGGGATATAGGGGAAAAACTGTTTTTT CASSAGDIGEKLFF
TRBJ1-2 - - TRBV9 TGTGCCAGCAGCCTCGGGGGGGGCCTAAGGGGCTACACCTTC CASSLGGGLRGYTF
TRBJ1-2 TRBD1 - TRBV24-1 TGTGCCACCAGTGATGCCGGGACAGGGATTGGTGGCTACACCTTC CATSDAGTGIGGYTF
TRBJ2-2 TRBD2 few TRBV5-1 TGCGCCAGCAGCACCGGACTAGCGGGAGGGGCCGGGGAGCTGTTTTTT CASSTGLAGGAGELFF
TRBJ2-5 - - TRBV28 TGTGCCAGCAGTTTAGGAGGTCGGCAGCAAGAGACCCAGTACTTC CASSLGGRQQETQYF
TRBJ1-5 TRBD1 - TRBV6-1 TGTGCCAGTACCCCACGGTCGACAGGGCCAAATCAGCCCCAGCATTTT CASTPRSTGPNQPQHF
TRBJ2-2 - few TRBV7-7 TGTGCCAGCAGCTCACAGGGGAACACCGGGGAGCTGTTTTTT CASSSQGNTGELFF
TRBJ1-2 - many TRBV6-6 TGTGCCAGCAGTTACGAGGCCTACTATGGCTACACCTTC CASSYEAYYGYTF
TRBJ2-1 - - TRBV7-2 TGTGCCAGCAGCTTAGACGTAGGGAGCTCCTACAATGAGCAGTTCTTC CASSLDVGSSYNEQFF
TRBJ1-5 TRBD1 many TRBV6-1 TGTGCCAGCAGTGTTCTGGGACAGAGCAATCAGCCCCAGCATTTT CASSVLGQSNQPQHF
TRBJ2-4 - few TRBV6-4 TGTGCCAGCAGTGACTCGCCTGAGGGTGGTGAGCAGTACTTC CASSDSPEGGEQYF
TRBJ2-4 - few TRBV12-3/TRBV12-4 TGTGCCAGCACCATAAGGAACATTCAGTACTTC CASTIRNIQYF
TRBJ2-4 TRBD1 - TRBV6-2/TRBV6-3 TGTGCCAGCAGCCCGACAGGGTCCCCCAACCAGTACTTC CASSPTGSPNQYF
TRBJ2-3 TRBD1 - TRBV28 TGTGCCAGCAGGGGACAGGGGACCGGCACAGATACGCAGTATTTT CASRGQGTGTDTQYF
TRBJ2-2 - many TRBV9 TGTGCCAGCAGCGTAGTGCACACGGGGGAGCTGTTTTTT CASSVVHTGELFF
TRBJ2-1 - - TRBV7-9 TGTGCCAGCAGCCTACTGGGCGGGGTGTCCTACAATGAGCAGTTCTTC CASSLLGGVSYNEQFF
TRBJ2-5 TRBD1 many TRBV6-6 TGTGCCAGCAGTTACCCCGCTAGGACAGGTTTGGAAGAGACCCAGTACTTC CASSYPARTGLEETQYF
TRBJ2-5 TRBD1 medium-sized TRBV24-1 TGTGCCACCAGTGATTTTGGGACAGGCCCTCAAGAGACCCAGTACTTC CATSDFGTGPQETQYF
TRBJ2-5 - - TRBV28 TGTGCCAGCAACAGCGTCTTATCGGAGACCCAGTACTTC CASNSVLSETQYF
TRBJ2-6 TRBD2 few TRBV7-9 TGTGCCAGCAGCTTCGGGGGGAGCTCTGGGGCCAACGTCCTGACTTTC CASSFGGSSGANVLTF
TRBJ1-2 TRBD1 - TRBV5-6 TGTGCCAGCAGCTTCCGTGGACAGGGTCGGGGCTACACCTTC CASSFRGQGRGYTF